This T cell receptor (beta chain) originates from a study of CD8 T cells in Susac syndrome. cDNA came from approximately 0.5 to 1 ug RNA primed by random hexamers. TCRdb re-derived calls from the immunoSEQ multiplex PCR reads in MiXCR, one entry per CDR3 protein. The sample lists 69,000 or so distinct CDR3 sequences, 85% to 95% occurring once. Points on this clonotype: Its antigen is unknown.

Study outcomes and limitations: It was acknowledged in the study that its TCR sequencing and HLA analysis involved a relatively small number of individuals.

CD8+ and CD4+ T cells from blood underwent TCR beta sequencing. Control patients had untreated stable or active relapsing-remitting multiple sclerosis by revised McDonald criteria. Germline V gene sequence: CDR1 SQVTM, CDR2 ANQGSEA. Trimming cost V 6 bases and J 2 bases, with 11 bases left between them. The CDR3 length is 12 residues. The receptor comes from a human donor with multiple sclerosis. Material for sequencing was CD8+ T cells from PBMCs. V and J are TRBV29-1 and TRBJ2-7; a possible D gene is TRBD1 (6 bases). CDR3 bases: TGCAGCGTGGGGACAACCACCTACGAGCAGTACTTC. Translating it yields CSVGTTTYEQYF.